Each of the 22 T cell receptor beta chains below was sequenced from the same sample in a study of cytomegalovirus exposure and HLA in healthy donors. The PCR used 60 Vbeta and 13 Jbeta primers. The assay was immunoSEQ multiplex PCR, and TCRdb's table has in-frame clones only and misses some. The top ten clones hold roughly 0.82% of a sample with fewer than 200,000 clones, 70% to 80% of them seen once. The specimen sequenced was PBMCs. These TCRs come from a female donor in good health and CMV-seronegative.

The chain joins TRBV11-2 to TRBJ1-6; D possibly corresponds to TRBD1 (6 bases). Germline-derived CDR1 and CDR2 are SGHAT and FQNNGV. The CDR3 totals 17 residues. The V gene lost 5 bases and the J gene lost 9 bases, with 23 bases spanning the gap. CDR3 sequence (DNA): TGTGCCAGCAGCCCCCTGGGGACACAAATAGGCTTTTCACCCCTCCACTTT. Its translation is CASSPLGTQIGFSPLHF.

This clone was seen more than once but under ten times. CDR3 DNA: TGTGCCACCAGCAGAGTGGGGGGGCGTGACACCGGGGAGCTGTTTTTT. Protein sequence: CATSRVGGRDTGELFF. This sequence joins TRBV15 and TRBJ2-2; D may be TRBD2 (7 bases). This CDR3 contains 16 residues. CDR1 and CDR2 (germline): LNHNV, YYDKDF (reference sequence). Trimming pared 1 base from V and 3 bases from J, leaving 12 bases between.

There are a few counts of this clone. This sequence joins TRBV6-1 and TRBJ2-5; tentatively, D is TRBD2 (6 bases). Germline CDR1 MNHNS, CDR2 SASEGT. V dropped 1 base and J dropped 5 bases, with 14 bases sitting between them. CDR3 size: 15 residues. The CDR3 spells CASSEEQLAGETQYF. The CDR3 nucleotides read TGTGCCAGCAGTGAAGAACAACTAGCAGGGGAGACCCAGTACTTC.

The chain uses TRBV9 and TRBJ2-1; 11 bases fit TRBD1. The CDR3 has 17 amino acids. Unmatched junction bases numbered 4, after V lost 0 bases and J lost 2 bases. From germline, CDR1 is SGDLS and CDR2 YYNGEE. CDR3 protein: CASSVGSGQGAYNEQFF. The CDR3 DNA reads as TGTGCCAGCAGCGTAGGCTCGGGACAGGGGGCCTACAATGAGCAGTTCTTC.

The V call is TRBV7-6, the J call TRBJ2-2, with D tentatively TRBD1 (6 bases). Trimming shortened V by 1 base and J by 7 bases, and 16 bases separated the two germline ends. The length of the CDR3 is 16 residues. In germline, CDR1 is SGHVS, CDR2 FNYEAQ. CDR3 sequence reads: CASSLVQGRAGGELFF. The CDR3 DNA sequence: TGTGCCAGCAGCTTAGTCCAGGGGCGCGCAGGCGGGGAGCTGTTTTTT. The full variable domain, completed using reference TRBV7-6 and TRBJ2-2, is GAGVSQSPRYKVTKRGQDVALRCDPISGHVSLYWYRQALGQGPEFLTYFNYEAQQDKSGLPNDRFSAERPEGSISTLTIQRTEQRDSAMYRCASSLVQGRAGGELFFGEGSRLTVL.

V gene TRBV7-6 combines with J gene TRBJ2-7; 9 bases agree with TRBD1. The CDR3 extends over 13 amino acids. V trimming: 5 bases; J trimming: 5 bases; junction bases outside the gene matches: 4. The germline gives CDR1 SGHVS, CDR2 FNYEAQ. The CDR3, as DNA: TGTGCCAGCAGCACCACAGGGGGCAACGAGCAGTACTTC. This translates into CASSTTGGNEQYF.

This clone was seen a handful of times. J is TRBJ1-4 and V is TRBV6-1; 9 nucleotides align to TRBD1. Unmatched junction bases numbered 5, after V lost 5 bases and J lost 7 bases. The germline V gene has CDR1 MNHNS and CDR2 SASEGT. This CDR3 is built from 14 residues. CDR3 bases: TGTGCCAGCAGTACAGGGGGCGCGGGTGAAAAACTGTTTTTT. It is translated as CASSTGGAGEKLFF.

This clone has just a few counts. This chain joins TRBV19 and TRBJ1-2; the D gene is possibly TRBD1 (5 bases). The germline V and J ends were trimmed by 9 bases and 0 bases, with 14 bases remaining between them. The germline CDR1 and CDR2 sequences are LNHDA and SQIVND (reference sequence). The length of the CDR3 is 14 residues. The chain's CDR3 is CASSAVTANYGYTF. The CDR3 nucleotides are TGTGCCAGCTCCGCAGTGACAGCTAACTATGGCTACACCTTC.

The CDR3 nucleotides are TGTGCCATCAGTGGTGTAGACCAAGAGACCCAGTACTTC. Amino acid sequence: CAISGVDQETQYF. The genes are TRBV10-3 and TRBJ2-5; D not resolved. Germline CDR1 is ENHRY and CDR2 is SYGVKD. V lost 4 bases, J lost 0 bases, and 6 bases lay in between. This CDR3 spans 13 amino acids.

This sequence joins TRBV7-9 and TRBJ1-2; D possibly corresponds to TRBD1 (5 bases). The CDR3 has 13 residues. Trimming left V 5 bases short and J 6 bases short, with 13 bases between. CDR1 and CDR2 (germline): SEHNR, FQNEAQ (reference sequence). DNA of the CDR3: TGTGCCAGCAGCCCTGGGGCCCGAGATGGCTACACCTTC. Its protein is CASSPGARDGYTF.

The gene calls are TRBV4-3 and TRBJ2-7; D possibly corresponds to TRBD1 (5 bases). The germline CDR1 and CDR2 sequences are LGHNA and YSLEER. V gave up 0 bases and J gave up 0 bases, with 9 bases separating them. The CDR3 is 15 amino acids. Here the CDR3 DNA reads TGCGCCAGCAGCCAAGACAGGGAAAGCTCCTACGAGCAGTACTTC. This gives the protein CASSQDRESSYEQYF.

This clone has a handful of counts. The rearrangement uses TRBV9 and TRBJ2-3; D possibly corresponds to TRBD2 (5 bases). The CDR3 consists of 13 residues. V lost 3 bases to trimming and J lost 1 base, with 6 bases between them. The germline V gene encodes CDR1 SGDLS and CDR2 YYNGEE. In nucleotides, the CDR3 is TGTGCCAGCAGCGGGGGAGGCACAGATACGCAGTATTTT. This gives the protein CASSGGGTDTQYF.

V usage is TRBV5-1 and J usage is TRBJ2-1; perhaps TRBD2 as D (6 bases). Trimming removed 2 bases at V and 2 bases at J, with 11 bases between. Looked up from germline, CDR1 is SGHRS and CDR2 is YFSETQ. This CDR3 is built from 15 residues. The CDR3 coding sequence is TGCGCCAGCAGCTTTACGGGGGAAACCTACAATGAGCAGTTCTTC. Protein product: CASSFTGETYNEQFF. Drawing the rest from reference TRBV5-1 and TRBJ2-1, the complete variable domain is KAGVTQTPRYLIKTRGQQVTLSCSPISGHRSVSWYQQTPGQGLQFLFEYFSETQRNKGNFPGRFSGRQFSNSRSEMNVSTLELGDSALYLCASSFTGETYNEQFFGPGTRLTVL.

This chain joins TRBV19 and TRBJ1-1, with D possibly TRBD1 on 6 matching bases. This CDR3 region has 16 residues. Trimming took 5 bases from V and 4 from J, leaving 20 bases between them. In germline, CDR1 is LNHDA, CDR2 SQIVND (reference sequence). The CDR3 region is CASSVPYREGGTEAFF. CDR3 DNA: TGTGCCAGTAGTGTCCCGTACAGGGAGGGGGGCACTGAAGCTTTCTTT.

By its share, this clone is medium-sized. The V gene is TRBV6-5, the J gene TRBJ1-5; D uncertain. This CDR3 has 15 residues. Germline V gene sequence: CDR1 MNHEY, CDR2 SVGAGI. V was trimmed by 0 bases and J by 4 bases, leaving 10 bases between them. The CDR3 sequence: CASSYSIGGNQPQHF. CDR3 coding DNA: TGTGCCAGCAGTTACTCGATAGGCGGAAATCAGCCCCAGCATTTT.

This clone appeared a single time. This chain connects TRBV4-3 to TRBJ2-5, with 8 bases lining up with TRBD2. V was pared by 5 bases and J by 3 bases, with 8 bases of the junction left unmatched. Germline V gene lookup returns CDR1 LGHNA and CDR2 YSLEER. The CDR3 runs to 15 residues. CDR3 residues: CASSSSGAYEETQYF. CDR3 sequence (DNA): TGCGCCAGCAGCAGTAGCGGGGCCTATGAAGAGACCCAGTACTTC.

A single count supports this clone. This chain joins TRBV14 and TRBJ2-7; the match to TRBD2 covers 8 bases. The CDR3 runs to 14 residues. Looked up from germline, CDR1 is SGHDN and CDR2 is FVKESK. Trimming took 4 bases from V and 2 from J; bases not matched to a gene: 4. Written as DNA, the CDR3 is TGTGCCAGCAGCCTGGCGGGGGGACCCTACGAGCAGTACTTC. This sequence encodes CASSLAGGPYEQYF.

The chain carries TRBV19 and TRBJ2-1; a weak D match, TRBD1 (5 bases). Germline V lookup: CDR1 LNHDA, CDR2 SQIVND (reference sequence). Trimming pared 0 bases from V and 5 bases from J, leaving 5 bases between. The CDR3 covers 13 residues. The CDR3 loop is CASSIEQDNEQFF. CDR3 in DNA: TGTGCCAGTAGTATAGAACAGGACAATGAGCAGTTCTTC. Based on the CDR3 plus reference TRBV19 and TRBJ2-1, the full variable domain is DGGITQSPKYLFRKEGQNVTLSCEQNLNHDAMYWYRQDPGQGLRLIYYSQIVNDFQKGDIAEGYSVSREKKESFPLTVTSAQKNPTAFYLCASSIEQDNEQFFGPGTRLTVL.

The chain joins TRBV28 to TRBJ1-1; possibly TRBD1 for D (5 bases). The CDR3 has 16 amino acids. V was trimmed by 7 bases and J by 3 bases, leaving 21 bases between them. Germline loops: CDR1 MDHEN, CDR2 SYDVKM. CDR3 sequence: CASKTGGGVVYTEAFF. The CDR3, as DNA: TGTGCCAGCAAGACCGGGGGAGGTGTCGTGTACACTGAAGCTTTCTTT.

The chain recombines TRBV28 with TRBJ1-3, with D possibly matching TRBD1 (5 bases). Deletions cut 3 bases from V and 9 bases from J, with 15 bases between. There are 14 residues in the CDR3. Germline-derived CDR1 and CDR2 are MDHEN and SYDVKM. As DNA, the CDR3 is TGTGCCAGCAGTTTGAGAGGTATTAGGGGCACCATATATTTT. Amino acids: CASSLRGIRGTIYF.

This chain joins TRBV7-2 and TRBJ2-7, with 7 bases identical to TRBD2. J gave up 3 bases and V 2 bases, and 7 bases lay outside the gene matches. The CDR3 runs 15 residues. Germline-derived CDR1 and CDR2 are SGHTA and FQGNSA. The CDR3 DNA follows: TGTGCCAGCAGCTTAAGCCTAGGCGGGAGCTACGAGCAGTACTTC. Translating it yields CASSLSLGGSYEQYF.

This clone was seen a few times. The chain is built from TRBV14 and TRBJ1-4; a possible D gene is TRBD1 (5 bases). The ends were cut back, 4 bases at V and 2 bases at J, with 8 bases in the middle. This CDR3 comprises 14 residues. The germline V gene has CDR1 SGHDN and CDR2 FVKESK. This CDR3 reads CASSRGATNEKLFF. The CDR3, as DNA: TGTGCCAGCAGCCGTGGGGCGACTAATGAAAAACTGTTTTTT.